Listed below are T cell receptor beta chains from one sample, sequenced in a study of control samples from healthy donors and cancer patients. Libraries were prepared by immunoSEQ multiplex PCR; TCRdb keeps only in-frame clonotypes and omits some of them. This table holds roughly 450,000 clones, about 93% found once. The sequenced sample was PBMCs. The receptors stem from a man in his forties with head and neck cancer. CDR3s include the opening cysteine and the closing phenylalanine or tryptophan. A D gene is named only where the DNA matches it firmly. Rows give clone size only sometimes, using once, few, many, or a class for an expanded clone.

>TRBJ2-1|once|NA|TRBV16
CASSQFRAASSYNEQFF
TGTGCCAGCAGCCAATTTCGGGCAGCGAGCTCCTACAATGAGCAGTTCTTC
>TRBJ1-1|NA|NA|TRBV5-4
CASSLEQLNTEAFF
TGTGCCAGCAGCTTGGAACAGTTGAACACTGAAGCTTTCTTT
>TRBJ2-7|NA|NA|TRBV11-2
CASSSDIYEQYF
TGTGCCAGCAGCTCCGACATATACGAGCAGTACTTC
>TRBJ2-3|NA|TRBD2|TRBV4-2
CASSRSEREGGDTQYF
TGTGCCAGCAGCCGGAGCGAGCGGGAGGGAGGGGATACGCAGTATTTT
>TRBJ2-1|NA|NA|TRBV28
CASSLWEGVNEQFF
TGTGCCAGCAGTTTATGGGAGGGGGTCAATGAGCAGTTCTTC
>TRBJ2-7|NA|NA|TRBV28
CASSFDHSYEQYF
TGTGCCAGCAGTTTCGACCACAGCTACGAGCAGTACTTC
>TRBJ2-7|NA|NA|TRBV6-5
CASSYTRDTEQYF
TGTGCCAGCAGTTACACGAGAGATACCGAGCAGTACTTC
>TRBJ2-7|NA|TRBD1|TRBV7-8
CASSLERWTGGSYEQYF
TGTGCCAGCAGCTTAGAACGATGGACAGGGGGATCCTACGAGCAGTACTTC
>TRBJ2-5|NA|TRBD2|TRBV3-1/TRBV3-2
CASSQVQAGGPDQETQYF
TGTGCCAGCAGCCAAGTTCAAGCGGGAGGGCCAGACCAAGAGACCCAGTACTTC
>TRBJ1-5|NA|NA|TRBV28
CASSFRQADQPQHF
TGTGCCAGCAGTTTCCGACAGGCTGATCAGCCCCAGCATTTT
>TRBJ2-5|NA|NA|TRBV28
CASSYLLGIQETQYF
TGTGCCAGCAGTTATCTCCTGGGGATCCAAGAGACCCAGTACTTC
>TRBJ2-1|NA|NA|TRBV28
CASSTSRVGWAEQFF
TGTGCCAGCAGTACCTCGCGTGTGGGATGGGCTGAGCAGTTCTTC
>TRBJ1-1|NA|NA|TRBV7-2
CASSLVRVDTEAFF
TGTGCCAGCAGCCTCGTCCGGGTTGACACTGAAGCTTTCTTT
>TRBJ2-3|NA|NA|TRBV27
CASLTIASSTDTQYF
TGTGCCAGCCTCACAATAGCCTCTAGCACAGATACGCAGTATTTT
>TRBJ1-2|NA|NA|TRBV5-1
CASSPGPYGYTF
TGCGCCAGCAGCCCCGGGCCTTATGGCTACACCTTC
>TRBJ1-5|once|TRBD1|TRBV5-1
CASSTGQGLNQPQHF
TGCGCCAGCAGCACTGGACAGGGCCTCAATCAGCCCCAGCATTTT
>TRBJ1-2|NA|NA|TRBV7-9
CASSFLGSPIYGYTF
TGTGCCAGCAGCTTTCTTGGGAGCCCAATCTATGGCTACACCTTC
>TRBJ2-4|NA|NA|TRBV6-5
CASSYLSGLAKNIQYF
TGTGCCAGCAGTTACCTCAGCGGTCTAGCCAAAAACATTCAGTACTTC
>TRBJ2-7|NA|TRBD2|TRBV10-3
CAISEVAGYEQYF
TGTGCCATCAGTGAGGTAGCGGGGTACGAGCAGTACTTC
>TRBJ2-3|NA|TRBD2|TRBV7-3
CASSNAGGSTDTQYF
TGTGCCAGCAGCAACGCGGGAGGTTCCACAGATACGCAGTATTTT
>TRBJ2-7|NA|NA|TRBV6-1
CASSERSSYEQYF
TGTGCCAGCAGTGAACGGAGCTCCTACGAGCAGTACTTC
>TRBJ1-2|NA|NA|TRBV5-5
CASSLPAGRYGYTF
TGTGCCAGCAGCTTGCCCGCAGGCCGCTATGGCTACACCTTC